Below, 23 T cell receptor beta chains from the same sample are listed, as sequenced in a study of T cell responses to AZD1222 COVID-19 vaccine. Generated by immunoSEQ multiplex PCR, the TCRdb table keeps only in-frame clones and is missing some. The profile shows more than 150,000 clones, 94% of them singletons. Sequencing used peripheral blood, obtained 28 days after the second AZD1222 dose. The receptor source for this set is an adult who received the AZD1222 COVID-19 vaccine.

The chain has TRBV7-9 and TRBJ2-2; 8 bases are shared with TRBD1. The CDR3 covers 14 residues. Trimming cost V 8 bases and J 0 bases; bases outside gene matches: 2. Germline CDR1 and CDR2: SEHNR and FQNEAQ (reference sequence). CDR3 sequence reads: CASPGGPNTGELFF. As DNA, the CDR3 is TGTGCCAGCCCAGGGGGCCCGAACACCGGGGAGCTGTTTTTT.

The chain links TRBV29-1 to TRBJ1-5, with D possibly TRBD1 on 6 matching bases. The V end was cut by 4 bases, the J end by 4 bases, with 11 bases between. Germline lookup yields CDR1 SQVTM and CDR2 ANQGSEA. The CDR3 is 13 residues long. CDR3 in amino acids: CSVAPGANQPQHF. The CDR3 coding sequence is TGCAGCGTTGCTCCGGGGGCAAATCAGCCCCAGCATTTT.

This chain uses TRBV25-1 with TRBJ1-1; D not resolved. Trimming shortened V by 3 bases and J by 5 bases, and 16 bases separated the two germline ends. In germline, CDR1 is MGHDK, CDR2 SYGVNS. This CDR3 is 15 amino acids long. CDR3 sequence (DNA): TGTGCCAGCAGTGATTCCTGGGCGGCGGGGACTGAAGCTTTCTTT. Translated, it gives CASSDSWAAGTEAFF.

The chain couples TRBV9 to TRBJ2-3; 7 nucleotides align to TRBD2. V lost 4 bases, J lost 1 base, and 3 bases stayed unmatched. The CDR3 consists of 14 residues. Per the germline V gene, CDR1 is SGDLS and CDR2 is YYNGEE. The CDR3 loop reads CASSLTSGTDTQYF. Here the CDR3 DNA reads TGTGCCAGCAGCCTAACTAGCGGCACAGATACGCAGTATTTT. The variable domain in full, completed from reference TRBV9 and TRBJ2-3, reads DSGVTQTPKHLITATGQRVTLRCSPRSGDLSVYWYQQSLDQGLQFLIQYYNGEERAKGNILERFSAQQFPDLHSELNLSSLELGDSALYFCASSLTSGTDTQYFGPGTRLTVL.

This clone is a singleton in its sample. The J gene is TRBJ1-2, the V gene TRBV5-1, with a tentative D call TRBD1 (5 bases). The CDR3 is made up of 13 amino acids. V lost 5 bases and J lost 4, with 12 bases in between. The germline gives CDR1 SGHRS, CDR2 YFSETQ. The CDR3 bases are TGCGCCAGCAGTTTGACAGAAACCTATGGCTACACCTTC. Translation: CASSLTETYGYTF.

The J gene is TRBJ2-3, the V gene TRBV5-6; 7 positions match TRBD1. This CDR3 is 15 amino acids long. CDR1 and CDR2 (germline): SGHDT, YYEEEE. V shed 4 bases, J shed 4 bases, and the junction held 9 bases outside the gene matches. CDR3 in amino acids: CASSPDRAGPDTQYF. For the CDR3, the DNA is TGTGCCAGCAGCCCTGACAGGGCCGGCCCAGATACGCAGTATTTT.

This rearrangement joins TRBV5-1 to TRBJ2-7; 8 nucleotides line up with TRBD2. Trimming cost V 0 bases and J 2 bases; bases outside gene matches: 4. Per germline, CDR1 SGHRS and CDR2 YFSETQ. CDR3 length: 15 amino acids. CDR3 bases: TGCGCCAGCAGCTTGGATGTTAGCGGGGCCTACGAGCAGTACTTC. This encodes CASSLDVSGAYEQYF.

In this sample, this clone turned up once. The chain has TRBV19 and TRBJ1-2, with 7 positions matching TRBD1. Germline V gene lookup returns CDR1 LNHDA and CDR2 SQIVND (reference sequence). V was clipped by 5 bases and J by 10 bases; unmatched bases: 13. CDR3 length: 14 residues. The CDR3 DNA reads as TGTGCCAGTAGTGCTTCTGCGGGACAGACAGTCTACACCTTC. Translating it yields CASSASAGQTVYTF.

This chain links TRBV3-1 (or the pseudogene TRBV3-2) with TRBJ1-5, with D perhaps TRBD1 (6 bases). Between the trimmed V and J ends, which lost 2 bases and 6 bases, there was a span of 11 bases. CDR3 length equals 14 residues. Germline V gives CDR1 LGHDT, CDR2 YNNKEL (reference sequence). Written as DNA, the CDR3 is TGTGCCAGCAGCCAACGAGGGGGGTCTCAGCCCCAGCATTTT. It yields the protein CASSQRGGSQPQHF.

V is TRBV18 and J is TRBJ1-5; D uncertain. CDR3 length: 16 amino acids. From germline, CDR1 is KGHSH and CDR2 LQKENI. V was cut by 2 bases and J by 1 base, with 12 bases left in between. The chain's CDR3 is CASSPYGYMSNQPQHF. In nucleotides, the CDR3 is TGTGCCAGCTCACCATACGGGTATATGAGCAATCAGCCCCAGCATTTT.

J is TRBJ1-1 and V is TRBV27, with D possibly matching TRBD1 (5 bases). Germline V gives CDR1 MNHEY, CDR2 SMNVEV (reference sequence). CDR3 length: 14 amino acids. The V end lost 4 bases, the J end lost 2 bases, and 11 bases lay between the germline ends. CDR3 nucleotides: TGTGCCAGCAGTTGGAGGGACGGCAACACTGAAGCTTTCTTT. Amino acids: CASSWRDGNTEAFF.

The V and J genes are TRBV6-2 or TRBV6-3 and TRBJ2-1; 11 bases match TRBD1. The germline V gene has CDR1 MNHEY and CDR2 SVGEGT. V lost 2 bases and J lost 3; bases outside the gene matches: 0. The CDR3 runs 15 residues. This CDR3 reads CASSYGTGGYNEQFF. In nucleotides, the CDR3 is TGTGCCAGCAGTTACGGGACAGGGGGCTACAATGAGCAGTTCTTC.

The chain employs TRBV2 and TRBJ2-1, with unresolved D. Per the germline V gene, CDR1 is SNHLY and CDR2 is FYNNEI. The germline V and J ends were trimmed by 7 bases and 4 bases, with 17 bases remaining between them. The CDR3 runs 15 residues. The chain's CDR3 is CASTPSQETYNEQFF. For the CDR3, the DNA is TGTGCCAGCACCCCAAGCCAGGAGACTTACAATGAGCAGTTCTTC.

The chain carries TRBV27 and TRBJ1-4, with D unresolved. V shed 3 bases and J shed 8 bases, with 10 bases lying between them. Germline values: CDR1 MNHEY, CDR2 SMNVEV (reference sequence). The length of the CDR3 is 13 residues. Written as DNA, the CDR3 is TGTGCCAGCAGTTTGAGACCGTTGGAAAAACTGTTTTTT. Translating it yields CASSLRPLEKLFF.

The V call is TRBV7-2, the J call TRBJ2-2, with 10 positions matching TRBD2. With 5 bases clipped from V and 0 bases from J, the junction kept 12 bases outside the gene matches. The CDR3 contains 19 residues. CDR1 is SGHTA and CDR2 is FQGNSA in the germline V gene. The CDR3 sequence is CASSPRPLLAGANTGELFF. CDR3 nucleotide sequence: TGTGCCAGCAGCCCACGACCCCTCCTAGCGGGAGCGAACACCGGGGAGCTGTTTTTT.

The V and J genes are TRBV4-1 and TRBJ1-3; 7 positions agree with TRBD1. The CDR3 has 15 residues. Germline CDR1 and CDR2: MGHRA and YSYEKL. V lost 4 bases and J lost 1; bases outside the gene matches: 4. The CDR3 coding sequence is TGCGCCAGCAGCCCAGACAGGGCTTCTGGAAACACCATATATTTT. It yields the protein CASSPDRASGNTIYF.

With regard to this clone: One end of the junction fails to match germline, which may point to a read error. Written as DNA, the CDR3 is TGTGCCAGCAGTAATTTGGGAGAGGCCCAGTACTTC. As protein: CASSNLGEAQYF. This chain joins TRBV28 and TRBJ2-5, with D perhaps matching TRBD2 (5 bases). The CDR3 length is 12 residues. Germline V gene data show CDR1 as MDHEN and CDR2 as SYDVKM.

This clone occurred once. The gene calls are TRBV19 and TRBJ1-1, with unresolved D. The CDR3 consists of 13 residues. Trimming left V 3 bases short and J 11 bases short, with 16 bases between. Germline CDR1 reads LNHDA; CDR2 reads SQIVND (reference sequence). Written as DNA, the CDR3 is TGTGCCAGTAGTATGGGCAATCCGCTAGGGGCTTTCTTT. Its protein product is CASSMGNPLGAFF.

CDR3 residues: CASRDSLDPTIYF. The CDR3 region has the DNA TGTGCCAGCCGCGATTCACTGGATCCCACCATATATTTT. This rearrangement joins TRBV6-5 to TRBJ1-3, with D uncertain. CDR3 length: 13 amino acids. Germline V gene lookup returns CDR1 MNHEY and CDR2 SVGAGI. Trimming pared 8 bases from V and 9 bases from J, leaving 17 bases between.

The CDR3 DNA is TGTGCCAGCAGCCCCCCGGTACCGGGTCCTGAAGCTTTCTTT. This gives the protein CASSPPVPGPEAFF. The chain links TRBV7-9 to TRBJ1-1; D not certain. CDR3 length: 14 amino acids. Germline-derived CDR1 and CDR2 are SEHNR and FQNEAQ (reference sequence). V was clipped by 5 bases and J by 6 bases, with 16 bases between them.

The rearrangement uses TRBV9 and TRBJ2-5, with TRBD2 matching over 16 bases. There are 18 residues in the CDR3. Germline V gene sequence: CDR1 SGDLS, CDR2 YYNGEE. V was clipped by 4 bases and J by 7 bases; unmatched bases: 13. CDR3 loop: CASSRRSGTSGGAATQYF. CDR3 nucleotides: TGTGCCAGCAGCCGTAGATCCGGGACTAGCGGGGGGGCCGCGACCCAGTACTTC.

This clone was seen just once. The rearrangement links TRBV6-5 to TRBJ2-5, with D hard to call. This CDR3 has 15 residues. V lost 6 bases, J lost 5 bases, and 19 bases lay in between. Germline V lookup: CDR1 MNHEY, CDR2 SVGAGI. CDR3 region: CASSSGRPILETQYF. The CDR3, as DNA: TGTGCCAGCAGCTCTGGGCGTCCGATCCTGGAGACCCAGTACTTC.

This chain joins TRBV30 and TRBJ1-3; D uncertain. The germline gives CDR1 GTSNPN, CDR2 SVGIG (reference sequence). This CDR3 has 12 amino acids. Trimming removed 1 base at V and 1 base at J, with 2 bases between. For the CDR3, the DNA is TGTGCCTGGAGTGGATCTGGAAACACCATATATTTT. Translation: CAWSGSGNTIYF.